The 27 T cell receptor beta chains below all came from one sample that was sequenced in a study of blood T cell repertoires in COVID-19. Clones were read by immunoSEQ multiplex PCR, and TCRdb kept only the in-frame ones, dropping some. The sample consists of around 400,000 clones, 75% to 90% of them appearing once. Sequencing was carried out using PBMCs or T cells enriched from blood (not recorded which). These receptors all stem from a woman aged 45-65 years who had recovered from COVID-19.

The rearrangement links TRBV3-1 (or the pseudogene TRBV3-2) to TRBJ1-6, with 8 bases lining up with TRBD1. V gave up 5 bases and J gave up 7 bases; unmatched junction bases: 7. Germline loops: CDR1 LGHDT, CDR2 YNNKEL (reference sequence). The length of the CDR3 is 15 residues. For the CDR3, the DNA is TGTGCCAGCAGCAATACAGGGGGTAAAAATTCACCCCTCCACTTT. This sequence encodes CASSNTGGKNSPLHF.

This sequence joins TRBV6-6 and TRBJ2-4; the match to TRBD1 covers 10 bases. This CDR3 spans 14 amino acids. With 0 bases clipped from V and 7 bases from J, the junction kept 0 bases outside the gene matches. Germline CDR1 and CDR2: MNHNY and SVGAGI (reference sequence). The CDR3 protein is CASSYSGQGNIQYF. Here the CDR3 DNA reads TGTGCCAGCAGTTACTCGGGACAGGGGAACATTCAGTACTTC.

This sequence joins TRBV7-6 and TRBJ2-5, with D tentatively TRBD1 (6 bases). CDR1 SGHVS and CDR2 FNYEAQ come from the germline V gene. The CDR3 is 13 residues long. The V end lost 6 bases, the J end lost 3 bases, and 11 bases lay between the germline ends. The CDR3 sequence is CASSTRGKETQYF. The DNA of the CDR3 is TGTGCCAGCAGTACCAGGGGAAAAGAGACCCAGTACTTC.

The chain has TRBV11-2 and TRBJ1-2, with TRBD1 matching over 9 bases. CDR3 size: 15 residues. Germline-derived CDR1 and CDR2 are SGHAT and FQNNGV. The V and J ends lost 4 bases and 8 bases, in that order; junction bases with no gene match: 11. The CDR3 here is CASSSPTGGAGGYTF. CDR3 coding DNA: TGTGCCAGCAGCTCCCCGACAGGGGGGGCGGGGGGCTACACCTTC.

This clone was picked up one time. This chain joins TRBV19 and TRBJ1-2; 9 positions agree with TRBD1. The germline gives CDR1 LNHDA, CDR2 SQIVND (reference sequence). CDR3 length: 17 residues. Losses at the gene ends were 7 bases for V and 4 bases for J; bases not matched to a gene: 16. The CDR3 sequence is CASTPHGTGGVGYGYTF. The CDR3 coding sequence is TGTGCCAGTACCCCACACGGAACAGGGGGCGTCGGCTATGGCTACACCTTC.

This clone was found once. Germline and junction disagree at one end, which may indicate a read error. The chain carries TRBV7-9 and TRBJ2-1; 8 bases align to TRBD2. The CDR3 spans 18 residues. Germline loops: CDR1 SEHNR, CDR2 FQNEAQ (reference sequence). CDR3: CASSLASGGRALYIEQFF. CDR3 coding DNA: TGTGCCAGCAGCTTAGCGTCGGGAGGGAGGGCCCTTTACATTGAGCAGTTCTTC.

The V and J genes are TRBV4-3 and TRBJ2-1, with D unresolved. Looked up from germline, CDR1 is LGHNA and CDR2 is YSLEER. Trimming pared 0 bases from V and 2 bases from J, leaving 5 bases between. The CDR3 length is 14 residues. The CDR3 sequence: CASSQDAAYNEQFF. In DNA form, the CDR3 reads TGCGCCAGCAGCCAAGACGCGGCCTACAATGAGCAGTTCTTC.

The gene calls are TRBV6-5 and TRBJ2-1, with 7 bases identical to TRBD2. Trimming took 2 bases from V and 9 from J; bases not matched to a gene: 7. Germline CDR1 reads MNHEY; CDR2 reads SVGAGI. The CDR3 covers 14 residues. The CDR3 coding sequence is TGTGCCAGCAGTTACAGCTGGGGCGGGGGTGAGCAGTTCTTC. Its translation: CASSYSWGGGEQFF.

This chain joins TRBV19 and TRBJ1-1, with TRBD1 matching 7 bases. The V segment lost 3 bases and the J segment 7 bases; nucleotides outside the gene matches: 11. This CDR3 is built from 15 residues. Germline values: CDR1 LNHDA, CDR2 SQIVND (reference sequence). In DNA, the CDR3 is TGTGCCAGTAGTATTATGTCAGGGGGTGAAAATGAAGCTTTCTTT. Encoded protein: CASSIMSGGENEAFF.

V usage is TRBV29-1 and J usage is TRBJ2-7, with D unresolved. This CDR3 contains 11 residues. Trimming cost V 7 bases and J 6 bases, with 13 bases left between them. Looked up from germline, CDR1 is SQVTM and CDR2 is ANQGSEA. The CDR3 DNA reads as TGCAGCGCGTCAGACTCCCGCGAGCAGTACTTC. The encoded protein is CSASDSREQYF.

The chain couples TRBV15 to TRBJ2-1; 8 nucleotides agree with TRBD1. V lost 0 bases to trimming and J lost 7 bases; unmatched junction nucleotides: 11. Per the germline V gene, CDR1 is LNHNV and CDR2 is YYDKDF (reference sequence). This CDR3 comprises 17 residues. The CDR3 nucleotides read TGTGCCACCAGCAGAGAGCTGAGCACCCGACAGGGGAATGAGCAGTTCTTC. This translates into CATSRELSTRQGNEQFF.

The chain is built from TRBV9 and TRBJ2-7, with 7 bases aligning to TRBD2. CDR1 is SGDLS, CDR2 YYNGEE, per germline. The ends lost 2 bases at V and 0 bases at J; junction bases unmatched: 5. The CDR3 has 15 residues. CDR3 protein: CASSVGGGNSYEQYF. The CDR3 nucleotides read TGTGCCAGCAGCGTCGGGGGAGGGAACTCCTACGAGCAGTACTTC.

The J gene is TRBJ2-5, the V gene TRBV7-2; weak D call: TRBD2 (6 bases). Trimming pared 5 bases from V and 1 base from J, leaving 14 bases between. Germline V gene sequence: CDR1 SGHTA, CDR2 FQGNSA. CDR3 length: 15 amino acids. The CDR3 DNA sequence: TGTGCCAGCAGCCGGGTGGTCGGGGGCCAAGAGACCCAGTACTTC. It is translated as CASSRVVGGQETQYF.

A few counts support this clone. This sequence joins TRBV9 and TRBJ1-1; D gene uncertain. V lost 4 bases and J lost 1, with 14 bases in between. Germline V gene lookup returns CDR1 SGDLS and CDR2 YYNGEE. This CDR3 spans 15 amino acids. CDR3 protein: CASSLMGSRNTEAFF. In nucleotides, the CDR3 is TGTGCCAGCAGCCTGATGGGCAGCCGGAACACTGAAGCTTTCTTT.

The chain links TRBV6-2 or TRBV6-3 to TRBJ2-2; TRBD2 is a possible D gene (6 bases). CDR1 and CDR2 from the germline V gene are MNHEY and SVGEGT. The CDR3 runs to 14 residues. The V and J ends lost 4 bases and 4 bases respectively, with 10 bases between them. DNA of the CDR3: TGTGCCAGCAGTTCAATCGGGAGCACCGGGGAGCTGTTTTTT. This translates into CASSSIGSTGELFF.

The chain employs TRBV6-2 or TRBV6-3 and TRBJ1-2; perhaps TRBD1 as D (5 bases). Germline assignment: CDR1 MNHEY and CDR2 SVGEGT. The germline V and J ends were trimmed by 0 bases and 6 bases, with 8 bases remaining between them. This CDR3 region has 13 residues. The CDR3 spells CASSYSGGDGYTF. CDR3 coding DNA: TGTGCCAGCAGTTACTCGGGGGGAGATGGCTACACCTTC.

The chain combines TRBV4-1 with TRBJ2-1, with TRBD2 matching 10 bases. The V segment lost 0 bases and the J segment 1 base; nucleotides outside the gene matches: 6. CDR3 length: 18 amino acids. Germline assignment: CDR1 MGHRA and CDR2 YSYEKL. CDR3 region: CASSQDIGAGGSYNEQFF. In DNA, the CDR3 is TGCGCCAGCAGCCAAGATATCGGAGCGGGGGGGTCCTACAATGAGCAGTTCTTC.

For the CDR3, the DNA is TGTGCCAGCCAGTTATTTGGGACAGGGGGTAACTATGGCTACACCTTC. Protein product: CASQLFGTGGNYGYTF. J is TRBJ1-2 and V is TRBV19; 11 bases line up with TRBD1. The CDR3 consists of 16 residues. In germline, CDR1 is LNHDA, CDR2 SQIVND (reference sequence). Trimming at V came to 9 bases and at J to 1 base, leaving 10 bases not matched to a gene. The complete variable domain, with remaining parts taken from reference TRBV19 and TRBJ1-2, reads DGGITQSPKYLFRKEGQNVTLSCEQNLNHDAMYWYRQDPGQGLRLIYYSQIVNDFQKGDIAEGYSVSREKKESFPLTVTSAQKNPTAFYLCASQLFGTGGNYGYTFGSGTRLTVV.

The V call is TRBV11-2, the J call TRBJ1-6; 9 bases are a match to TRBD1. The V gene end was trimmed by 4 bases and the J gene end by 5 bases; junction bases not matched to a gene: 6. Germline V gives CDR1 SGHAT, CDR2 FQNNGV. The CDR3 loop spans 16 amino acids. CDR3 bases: TGTGCCAGCAGCTCATGGACAGGGGCAAATAATTCACCCCTCCACTTT. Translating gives CASSSWTGANNSPLHF.

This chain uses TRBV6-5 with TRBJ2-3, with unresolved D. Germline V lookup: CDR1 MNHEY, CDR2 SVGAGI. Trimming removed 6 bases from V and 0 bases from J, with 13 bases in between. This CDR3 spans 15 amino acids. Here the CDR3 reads CASSRPMTSTDTQYF. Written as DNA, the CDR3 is TGTGCCAGCAGCCGCCCCATGACAAGCACAGATACGCAGTATTTT.

The chain's CDR3 is CASSLGRTGADNSPLHF. The CDR3 region has the DNA TGTGCCAGCAGCCTAGGGAGGACAGGGGCCGATAATTCACCCCTCCACTTT. The chain recombines TRBV9 with TRBJ1-6; TRBD1 aligns across 9 bases. This CDR3 region has 17 residues. V lost 4 bases to trimming and J lost 5 bases; unmatched junction nucleotides: 10. Germline V lookup: CDR1 SGDLS, CDR2 YYNGEE.

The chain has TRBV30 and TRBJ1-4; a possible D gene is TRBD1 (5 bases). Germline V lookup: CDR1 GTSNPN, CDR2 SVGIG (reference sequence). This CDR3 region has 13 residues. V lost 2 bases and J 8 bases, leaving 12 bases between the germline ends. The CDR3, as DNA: TGTGCCTGGAGTAGGGGATACGGCGAAAAACTGTTTTTT. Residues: CAWSRGYGEKLFF.

The CDR3 nucleotides read TGTGCCAGCAGCGTAGGTCAGGGGCTGTGGGACACTGAAGCTTTCTTT. Amino acids: CASSVGQGLWDTEAFF. This chain uses TRBV9 with TRBJ1-1; perhaps TRBD1 as D (6 bases). V was shortened by 0 bases and J by 3 bases, with 15 bases between the two germline ends. There are 16 residues in the CDR3. Germline V CDR1 and CDR2: SGDLS, YYNGEE.

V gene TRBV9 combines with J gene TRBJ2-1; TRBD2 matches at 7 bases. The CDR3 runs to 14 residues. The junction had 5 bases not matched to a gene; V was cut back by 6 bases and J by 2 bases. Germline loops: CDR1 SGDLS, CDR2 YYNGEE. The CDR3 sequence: CASKRDLTYNEQFF. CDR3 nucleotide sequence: TGTGCCAGCAAGCGGGACCTAACCTACAATGAGCAGTTCTTC.

The CDR3 spells CASSFPGGRAYGYTF. The CDR3 DNA sequence: TGTGCCAGCAGCTTCCCAGGAGGGCGGGCCTATGGCTACACCTTC. The rearrangement joins TRBV3-1 (or the pseudogene TRBV3-2) to TRBJ1-2, with D unresolved. Germline V gene lookup returns CDR1 LGHDT and CDR2 YNNKEL (reference sequence). CDR3 size: 15 residues. Trimming stripped 5 bases from V and 4 bases from J, with 17 bases between.

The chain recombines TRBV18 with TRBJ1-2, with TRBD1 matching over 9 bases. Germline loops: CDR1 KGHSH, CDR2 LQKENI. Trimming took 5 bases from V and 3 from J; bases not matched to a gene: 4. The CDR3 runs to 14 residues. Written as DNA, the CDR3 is TGTGCCAGCTCATTGGACAGGGGCGACTATGGCTACACCTTC. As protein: CASSLDRGDYGYTF.

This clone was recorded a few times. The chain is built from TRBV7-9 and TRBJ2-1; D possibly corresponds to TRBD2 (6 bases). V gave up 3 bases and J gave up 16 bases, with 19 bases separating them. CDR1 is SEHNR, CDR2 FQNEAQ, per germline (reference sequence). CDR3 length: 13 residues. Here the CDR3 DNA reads TGTGCCAGCAGCTTGGCTGCGGGACTTTCCTTTTTCTTC. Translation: CASSLAAGLSFFF.